The T cell receptor (beta chain) described here comes from a study of identifying expanded T cells in peripheral blood. Trimming cost V 5 bases and J 0 bases; bases outside gene matches: 19. CDR3 size: 21 residues. Germline V gene sequence: CDR1 SGHVS, CDR2 FQNEAQ. Using immunoSEQ multiplex PCR, the repertoire was profiled, and TCRdb retains in-frame clones only, with some absent. The sample yields around 100,000 clones, roughly 90% seen once. Sequenced sample: blood. This receptor was obtained from a person aged 18 to 75 in good health. The chain links TRBV7-8 to TRBJ2-6, with 7 bases lining up with TRBD1. This CDR3 is CASSPTTNYRTGRSGANVLTF. The CDR3 DNA reads TGTGCCAGCAGCCCAACGACAAACTACCGGACAGGACGCTCTGGGGCCAACGTCCTGACTTTC.